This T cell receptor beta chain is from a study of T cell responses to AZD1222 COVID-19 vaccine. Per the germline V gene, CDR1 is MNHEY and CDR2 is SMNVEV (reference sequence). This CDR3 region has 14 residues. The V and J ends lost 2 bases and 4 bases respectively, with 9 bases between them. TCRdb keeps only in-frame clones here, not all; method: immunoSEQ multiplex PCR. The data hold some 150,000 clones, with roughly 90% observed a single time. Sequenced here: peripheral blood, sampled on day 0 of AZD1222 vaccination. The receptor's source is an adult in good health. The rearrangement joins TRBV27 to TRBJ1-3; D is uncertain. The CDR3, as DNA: TGTGCCAGCAGTTTAAACTTTGCGGGAAACACCATATATTTT. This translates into CASSLNFAGNTIYF.